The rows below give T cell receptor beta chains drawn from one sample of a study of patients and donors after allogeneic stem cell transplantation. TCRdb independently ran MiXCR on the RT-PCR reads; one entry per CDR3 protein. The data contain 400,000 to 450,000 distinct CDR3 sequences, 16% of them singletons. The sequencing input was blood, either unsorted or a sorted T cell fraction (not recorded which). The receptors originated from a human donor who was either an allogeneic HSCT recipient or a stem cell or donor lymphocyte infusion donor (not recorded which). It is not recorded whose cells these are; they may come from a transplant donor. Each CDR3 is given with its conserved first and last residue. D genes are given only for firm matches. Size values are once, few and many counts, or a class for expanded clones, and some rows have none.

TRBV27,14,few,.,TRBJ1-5,CASSLFWGNQPQHF,TGTGCCAGCAGTTTATTTTGGGGCAATCAGCCCCAGCATTTT
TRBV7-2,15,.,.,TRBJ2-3,CASTTGGRTTDTQYF,TGTGCCAGCACCACTGGGGGCAGGACCACAGATACGCAGTATTTT
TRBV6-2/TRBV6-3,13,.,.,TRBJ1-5,CASSREVGQPQHF,TGTGCCAGCAGCAGGGAAGTTGGGCAGCCCCAGCATTTT
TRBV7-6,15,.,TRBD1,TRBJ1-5,CASSLGGTGNQPQHF,TGTGCCAGCAGCTTGGGTGGGACAGGTAATCAGCCCCAGCATTTT
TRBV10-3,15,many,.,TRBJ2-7,CAISESMEGSYEQYF,TGTGCCATCAGTGAGTCGATGGAGGGCTCCTACGAGCAGTACTTC
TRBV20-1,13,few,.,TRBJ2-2,CSARAGNTGELFF,TGCAGTGCTAGAGCGGGAAACACCGGGGAGCTGTTTTTT
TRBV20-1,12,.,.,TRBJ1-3,CSAQGGRNTIYF,TGCAGTGCCCAAGGGGGGAGAAACACCATATATTTT
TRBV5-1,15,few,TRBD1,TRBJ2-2,CASSSQTGSTGELFF,TGCGCCAGCAGCTCCCAGACAGGGAGCACCGGGGAGCTGTTTTTT
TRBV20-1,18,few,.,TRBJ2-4,CSAKPTPWLLLAKNIQYF,TGCAGTGCTAAACCTACCCCCTGGCTACTACTAGCCAAAAACATTCAGTACTTC
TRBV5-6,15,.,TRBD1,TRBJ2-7,CASSLKWTGAYEQYF,TGTGCCAGCAGCTTGAAGTGGACAGGGGCCTACGAGCAGTACTTC
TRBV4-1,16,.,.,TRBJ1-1,CASSARPIPFGTEAFF,TGCGCCAGCAGCGCCAGACCGATTCCGTTCGGCACTGAAGCTTTCTTT
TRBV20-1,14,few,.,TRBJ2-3,CSATAGTNTDTQYF,TGCAGTGCTACCGCAGGGACGAACACAGATACGCAGTATTTT
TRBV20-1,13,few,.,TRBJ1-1,CSARSPVSFEAFF,TGCAGTGCTAGATCCCCAGTAAGCTTTGAAGCTTTCTTT
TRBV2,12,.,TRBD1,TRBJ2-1,CASSARDREQFF,TGTGCCAGCAGTGCCCGGGACAGGGAGCAGTTCTTC
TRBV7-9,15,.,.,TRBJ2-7,CASSLLGARHNEQYF,TGTGCCAGCAGCCTCCTCGGGGCGAGGCATAACGAGCAGTACTTC
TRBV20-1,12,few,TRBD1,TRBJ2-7,CSATGQGNEQYF,TGCAGTGCTACCGGACAGGGGAACGAGCAGTACTTC
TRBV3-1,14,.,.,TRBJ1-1,CASSQDRRTSEAFF,TGTGCCAGCAGCCAAGATCGAAGGACTTCAGAAGCTTTCTTT
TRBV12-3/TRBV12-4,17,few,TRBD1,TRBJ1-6,CASSLWTGGERNSPLHF,TGTGCCAGCAGTTTATGGACAGGGGGCGAGCGTAATTCACCCCTCCACTTT
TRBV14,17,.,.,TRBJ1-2,CASSFSSGTRSPYGYTF,TGTGCCAGCAGTTTCTCTTCCGGGACAAGGTCCCCCTATGGCTACACCTTC
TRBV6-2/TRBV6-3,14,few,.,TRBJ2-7,CASSRDGGIYEQYF,TGTGCCAGCTCCAGGGACGGAGGGATTTACGAGCAGTACTTC
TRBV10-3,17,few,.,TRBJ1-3,CAISESGTGMTGNTIYF,TGTGCCATCAGTGAGTCTGGGACCGGAATGACTGGAAACACCATATATTTT
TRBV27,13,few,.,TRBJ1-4,CASSYSPGEKLFF,TGTGCCAGCAGTTACTCCCCCGGTGAAAAACTGTTTTTT
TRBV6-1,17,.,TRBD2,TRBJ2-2,CASSLGLAGVRTGELFF,TGTGCCAGCAGCCTGGGACTAGCGGGGGTTAGGACCGGGGAGCTGTTTTTT
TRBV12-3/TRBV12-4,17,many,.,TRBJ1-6,CASSLASTPSRGSPLHF,TGTGCCAGCAGTTTAGCGTCAACACCCTCCCGGGGTTCACCCCTCCACTTT
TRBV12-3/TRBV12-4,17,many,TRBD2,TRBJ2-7,CASSPRTSGRVNYEQYF,TGTGCCAGCAGTCCGCGGACTAGCGGGAGGGTTAACTACGAGCAGTACTTC
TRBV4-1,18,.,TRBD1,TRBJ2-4,CASSRTPDRAEAKNIQYF,TGCGCCAGCAGCCGAACGCCTGACAGGGCGGAAGCCAAAAACATTCAGTACTTC
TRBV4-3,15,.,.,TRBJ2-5,CASSQGLGFQETQYF,TGCGCCAGCAGCCAAGGGCTAGGGTTTCAAGAGACCCAGTACTTC
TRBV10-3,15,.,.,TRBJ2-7,CAIMEETGWSYEQYF,TGTGCCATCATGGAGGAGACTGGGTGGTCCTACGAGCAGTACTTC
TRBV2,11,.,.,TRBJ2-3,CASSGPSTQYF,TGTGCCAGCAGTGGCCCTAGTACGCAGTATTTT
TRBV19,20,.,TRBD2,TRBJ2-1,CASSKTGTSGRKGRLNEQFF,TGTGCCAGTAGCAAAACCGGGACTAGCGGGAGAAAGGGACGGCTCAATGAGCAGTTCTTC
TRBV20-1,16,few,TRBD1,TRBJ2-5,CSAKAPGRGLPRTQYF,TGCAGTGCTAAGGCCCCGGGCAGGGGGTTACCGCGGACCCAGTACTTC
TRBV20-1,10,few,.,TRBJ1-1,CSAFDRGAFF,TGCAGTGCTTTCGACCGGGGGGCTTTCTTT
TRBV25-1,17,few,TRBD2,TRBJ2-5,CASSAPPGTSGMETQYF,TGTGCCAGCAGTGCGCCCCCAGGGACTAGCGGGATGGAGACCCAGTACTTC
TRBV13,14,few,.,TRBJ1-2,CASSSLGGGNGYTF,TGTGCCAGCAGCTCCCTAGGCGGTGGTAATGGCTACACCTTC
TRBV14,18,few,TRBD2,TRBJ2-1,CASSQGALTSGPNNEQFF,TGTGCCAGCAGCCAAGGGGCCCTGACTAGCGGGCCTAACAATGAGCAGTTCTTC
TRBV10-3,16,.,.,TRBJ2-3,CAISVIRTDSTDTQYF,TGTGCCATCAGCGTCATAAGGACAGACAGCACAGATACGCAGTATTTT
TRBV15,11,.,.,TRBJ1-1,CATSMNTEAFF,TGTGCCACCAGTATGAACACTGAAGCTTTCTTT
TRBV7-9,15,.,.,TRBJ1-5,CASSLMGNHNQPQHF,TGTGCCAGCAGCTTAATGGGGAATCATAATCAGCCCCAGCATTTT
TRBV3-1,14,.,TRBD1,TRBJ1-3,CASTRQGTGNTIYF,TGTGCCAGCACCAGACAGGGTACTGGAAACACCATATATTTT
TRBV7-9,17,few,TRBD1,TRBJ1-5,CASSTDRGQDSNQPQHF,TGTGCCAGCAGCACGGACAGGGGACAGGATAGCAATCAGCCCCAGCATTTT
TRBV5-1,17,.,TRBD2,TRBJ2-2,CASRQRPGRVNTGELFF,TGCGCCAGCAGGCAGCGGCCAGGGAGGGTGAACACCGGGGAGCTGTTTTTT
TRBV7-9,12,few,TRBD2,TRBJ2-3,CVDSGVTDTQYF,TGTGTCGATAGCGGGGTCACAGATACGCAGTATTTT
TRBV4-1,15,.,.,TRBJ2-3,CASSQARGRGDTQYF,TGCGCCAGCAGCCAGGCAAGGGGGCGGGGAGATACGCAGTATTTT